The 18 T cell receptor beta chains below were found in one sample sequenced in a study of blood T cell repertoires in COVID-19. TCRdb's copy holds only in-frame clones and misses some; the assay was immunoSEQ multiplex PCR. The sample yields almost 80,000 clones, roughly four fifths seen once. The material sequenced was peripheral blood. All receptors derive from a woman aged 70-85 years with acute or convalescent COVID-19.

The rearrangement uses TRBV4-1 and TRBJ2-2; no definite D call. V was cut by 7 bases and J by 0 bases, with 12 bases left in between. The length of the CDR3 is 15 residues. CDR1 and CDR2 from the germline V gene are MGHRA and YSYEKL. For the CDR3, the DNA is TGCGCCAGCACGAGTGCGGAAACGAACACCGGGGAGCTGTTTTTT. It translates to CASTSAETNTGELFF.

This chain links TRBV11-2 with TRBJ2-3; perhaps TRBD2 as D (6 bases). The length of the CDR3 is 15 residues. Trimming cost V 0 bases and J 2 bases, with 9 bases left between them. Germline values: CDR1 SGHAT, CDR2 FQNNGV. CDR3 region: CASSLDGGYTDTQYF. The CDR3 nucleotides read TGTGCCAGCAGCTTAGATGGAGGGTACACAGATACGCAGTATTTT. Full variable domain (missing parts from reference TRBV11-2 and TRBJ2-3): EAGVAQSPRYKIIEKRQSVAFWCNPISGHATLYWYQQILGQGPKLLIQFQNNGVVDDSQLPKDRFSAERLKGVDSTLKIQPAKLEDSAVYLCASSLDGGYTDTQYFGPGTRLTVL.

The chain combines TRBV20-1 with TRBJ1-4; the D is unclear. The CDR3 consists of 11 residues. V was shortened by 4 bases and J by 7 bases, with 7 bases between the two germline ends. Germline loops: CDR1 DFQATT, CDR2 SNEGSKA (reference sequence). The CDR3 here is CSAKRSEKLFF. The CDR3 DNA reads as TGCAGTGCTAAGCGTAGTGAAAAACTGTTTTTT.

This clone was detected a few times. This chain joins TRBV29-1 and TRBJ1-1; possibly TRBD1 for D (6 bases). This CDR3 region has 15 residues. Germline CDR1 and CDR2: SQVTM and ANQGSEA. Trimming pared 3 bases from V and 4 bases from J, leaving 18 bases between. The CDR3 loop is CSVDRGGVGSTEAFF. In DNA form, the CDR3 reads TGCAGCGTTGACAGGGGAGGGGTTGGGTCCACTGAAGCTTTCTTT.

This clone was counted between two and nine times. The gene calls are TRBV27 and TRBJ1-4; 10 bases agree with TRBD1. The CDR3 length is 14 residues. V shed 4 bases and J 6 bases; nucleotides not matched to a gene: 2. Germline V gene data show CDR1 as MNHEY and CDR2 as SMNVEV (reference sequence). In DNA form, the CDR3 reads TGTGCCAGCAGTTCGACAGGGGGCTATGAAAAACTGTTTTTT. This gives the protein CASSSTGGYEKLFF.

The chain couples TRBV12-1 to TRBJ2-2; the table's D call, TRBD2, was not checked against the DNA. TRBV12-1 is classified as a pseudogene. The CDR3 consists of 18 residues. In nucleotides, the CDR3 is TGTGCCAGCAGCAAGGGACTAGCGGGAGGGCCGAACACCGGGGAGCTGTTTTTT. It is translated as CASSKGLAGGPNTGELFF.

In this sample, this clone turned up a few times. The genes are TRBV7-2 and TRBJ2-1; 11 bases are shared with TRBD2. The germline CDR1 and CDR2 sequences are SGHTA and FQGNSA. CDR3 size: 15 residues. V was clipped by 6 bases and J by 2 bases; unmatched bases: 3. CDR3: CASRTSGNTYNEQFF. The CDR3, as DNA: TGTGCCAGCAGGACTAGCGGGAATACCTACAATGAGCAGTTCTTC.

The rearrangement uses TRBV19 and TRBJ2-1; D perhaps matches TRBD2 (6 bases). Trimming pared 6 bases from V and 4 bases from J, leaving 19 bases between. The CDR3 loop spans 16 amino acids. The germline CDR1 and CDR2 sequences are LNHDA and SQIVND (reference sequence). In nucleotides, the CDR3 is TGTGCCAGTAGCATTTCGTACGGCGGGGTTTACAATGAGCAGTTCTTC. Its translation is CASSISYGGVYNEQFF.

This chain joins TRBV4-1 and TRBJ2-2, with 8 bases matching TRBD2. Trimming at V came to 5 bases and at J to 6 bases, leaving 11 bases not matched to a gene. Germline-derived CDR1 and CDR2 are MGHRA and YSYEKL. This CDR3 has 16 residues. DNA of the CDR3: TGCGCCAGCAGCAAGACGGGACTAGGCGTCGCCGGGGAGCTGTTTTTT. It specifies CASSKTGLGVAGELFF.

This sequence joins TRBV18 and TRBJ2-7, with 10 bases matching TRBD2. This CDR3 comprises 15 residues. Looked up from germline, CDR1 is KGHSH and CDR2 is LQKENI. V lost 3 bases to trimming and J lost 3 bases; unmatched junction nucleotides: 5. This CDR3 is CASSPYLAGVYEQYF. Here the CDR3 DNA reads TGTGCCAGCTCACCGTATCTAGCGGGAGTCTACGAGCAGTACTTC.

V and J are TRBV3-1 (or the pseudogene TRBV3-2) and TRBJ2-5, with 13 bases that match TRBD2. J lost 2 bases, V lost 3 bases, and 9 bases had no gene match. CDR1 and CDR2 from the germline V gene are LGHDT and YNNKEL (reference sequence). The CDR3 has 18 amino acids. For the CDR3, the DNA is TGTGCCAGCAGCCATGACATACTAGCGGGAGGGATGCAAGAGACCCAGTACTTC. The encoded protein is CASSHDILAGGMQETQYF.

Only one count was recorded for this clone. This chain links TRBV30 with TRBJ1-6, with D possibly TRBD1 on 6 matching bases. This CDR3 is built from 15 residues. Germline CDR1 is GTSNPN and CDR2 is SVGIG (reference sequence). V lost 4 bases and J 7 bases, leaving 17 bases between the germline ends. Written as DNA, the CDR3 is TGTGCCTGGACCCTCCCTCGGGGGGGCAATTCACCCCTCCACTTT. Protein: CAWTLPRGGNSPLHF.

J is TRBJ2-7 and V is TRBV29-1, with TRBD2 as a possible D gene (5 bases). Trimming cost V 1 base and J 0 bases, with 10 bases left between them. The CDR3 extends over 14 amino acids. Germline CDR1 SQVTM, CDR2 ANQGSEA. CDR3 nucleotides: TGCAGCGTTGAAGGAGGGTCGGGCTCCTACGAGCAGTACTTC. As protein: CSVEGGSGSYEQYF.

J is TRBJ1-5 and V is TRBV6-5; 7 bases are a match to TRBD1. Germline values: CDR1 MNHEY, CDR2 SVGAGI. The CDR3 runs to 15 residues. V shed 6 bases and J 6 bases; nucleotides not matched to a gene: 11. CDR3 sequence: CASRIEGARGQPQHF. The CDR3 DNA is TGTGCCAGCAGGATTGAGGGGGCTAGAGGTCAGCCCCAGCATTTT.

The chain is built from TRBV3-1 (or the pseudogene TRBV3-2) and TRBJ2-1; 10 bases are a match to TRBD2. V was pared by 4 bases and J by 9 bases, with 9 bases of the junction left unmatched. This CDR3 is 15 amino acids long. The germline CDR1 and CDR2 sequences are LGHDT and YNNKEL (reference sequence). CDR3 sequence reads: CASSPQMVAGGEQFF. In DNA, the CDR3 is TGTGCCAGCAGCCCCCAGATGGTAGCGGGAGGTGAGCAGTTCTTC.

The gene calls are TRBV6-5 and TRBJ1-2, with a tentative D call TRBD1 (6 bases). The CDR3 has 12 amino acids. V was cut by 5 bases and J by 7 bases, with 11 bases left in between. Germline assignment: CDR1 MNHEY and CDR2 SVGAGI. The CDR3: CASSRGASGYTF. CDR3 in DNA: TGTGCCAGCAGTCGGGGGGCAAGTGGCTACACCTTC.

The V gene is TRBV5-1, the J gene TRBJ2-7, with TRBD1 matching 9 bases. The V and J ends lost 1 base and 2 bases, in that order; junction bases with no gene match: 7. The germline gives CDR1 SGHRS, CDR2 YFSETQ. The CDR3 length is 16 residues. In DNA form, the CDR3 reads TGCGCCAGCAGCTTGTCCGGGACAGGGTACACCTACGAGCAGTACTTC. This codes for CASSLSGTGYTYEQYF.

This clone was seen more than once but under ten times. The chain combines TRBV3-1 (or the pseudogene TRBV3-2) with TRBJ2-7; D is undetermined. Per the germline V gene, CDR1 is LGHDT and CDR2 is YNNKEL (reference sequence). Trimming left V 6 bases short and J 3 bases short, with 6 bases between. The CDR3 extends over 11 amino acids. The CDR3 region has the DNA TGTGCCAGCAGTTCCTACTACGAGCAGTACTTC. It specifies CASSSYYEQYF.